This T cell receptor beta chain was sequenced for a study of response to subunit inactivated influenza vaccine. V was clipped by 3 bases and J by 7 bases, with 7 bases between them. CDR3 size: 11 residues. In germline, CDR1 is LGHDT, CDR2 YNNKEL (reference sequence). TCRdb re-analysed the RT-PCR reads in MiXCR, keeping a single row per CDR3 protein. The sample gives about 570,000 distinct CDR3 sequences, approximately 10% of which show up once; more than 9.5% is in the top ten. This sample was also put to use in a study of T cells expressing NK-cell markers. As reported in that work: TCR beta cDNA was generated via 5'RACE template switching incorporating UMIs. Cells sorted as CD3+CD56+NKG2C+, CD3+CD56+NKG2C- and CD3+CD56-NKG2C+ T cells supplied the TCR beta repertoires. The study sequenced eight donors, seven HCMV-seropositive and one seronegative. Once again these clonotypes came out on top in the CD3+CD56-NKG2C+ fraction of several donors. Specificity for HCMV among expanded NKG2C+ T cell clones was not established.

The source material was PBMCs from blood, sampled on the day of vaccination. This clonotype originated in a man aged 50 to 60 who received an inactivated influenza vaccine. The rearrangement joins TRBV3-1 to TRBJ2-7; TRBD2 is a possible D gene (6 bases). The CDR3 nucleotides are TGTGCCAGCAGCCACGCGGGAGAGCAGTACTTC. Its translation is CASSHAGEQYF.